This entry is about one TCR beta chain. Its antigen is still unknown. Base quality data are lacking; no much larger clone is found one base away. The donors were healthy, HIV-negative adults with no recently reported acute infections or vaccinations. Every donor was a Caucasian adult residing in Nashville, Tennessee, USA. Magnetic negative selection was used to enrich CD4+ T cells, after which naive cells were positively selected on CD45RA and the negative fraction became the memory subset. After blood collection by leukapheresis, PBMCs were isolated using Ficoll-Histopaque density gradient centrifugation and then cryopreserved in the vapor phase of liquid nitrogen. Purity and quantity of every magnetically sorted T cell population were checked by analytical flow cytometry. Genomic DNA was isolated from every sorted fraction and measured by UV absorbance on a Nanodrop 2000c. This entry is derived from a study of shared clonotypes between healthy human individuals (dated by TCRdb to 2018 to 2021). Regarding the complete study: The cohort included three men and a couple of women between 18 and 49 years of age. For each donor, CD4 naive and CD4 memory were each run on three plates, CD8 naive on two plates, and CD8 memory on one plate. Per donor, leukapheresis produced somewhere between about 0.8 and 9 billion PBMCs. Libraries were prepared and TCR repertoires were sequenced by different laboratories using diverse techniques, in order to increase sequencing depth and limit assay-specific biases. To estimate repertoire size and how much clonotypes are shared between individuals, the study performed deep sequencing of blood TCR repertoires from a handful of healthy adults.

Counted from cysteine to phenylalanine, this CDR3 has 16 amino acids. The kept DNA is CDR3 alone, 48 bases in frame from the first base. Per the germline V gene, SGHVS is the CDR1 and FNYEAQ is the CDR2. V and J are truncated by 1 base and 2 bases respectively, leaving an intervening sequence of 13 bases. Results the study describes overall, beyond this receptor: Compared with non-shared clonotypes, clonotypes shared by all four sorted-subset donors had higher generation probabilities. Even with the large sequencing depth, rarefaction of the sorted-subset datasets indicated that sequencing was incomplete. Based on pairwise subsampling, the degree of clonotype sharing among donors was expected to be affected by sequencing depth. Larger estimated clonotype richness was generally found for naive subsets than for memory subsets. Sampling was restricted to blood, and TCR repertoires in tissues likely differ from the TCR repertoires found in blood. When a handful of donors were compared, the shared fraction of clonotypes was around 5% for naive CD4, 3% to 4% for naive CD8, roughly 2.3% for memory CD4, and roughly 0.4% for memory CD8. Because the study included a small number of donors, the genetic and exposure-history diversity represented was limited.

TCR CDR3 regions were amplified from genomic DNA by multiplex PCR using the deep immunoSEQ assay. Extracted genomic DNA from each cell subset was spread evenly across all wells of several immunoSEQ 96-well plates, with each plate serving as a replicate. Each replicate PCR for sorted subsets received about 210 ng genomic DNA, equal to roughly 30,000 T cell genomes. The purified libraries were quantified using a Qubit 3.0 fluorometer, sized with a Bioanalyzer 2100, and then quantified again using the KAPA Library Quantification kit. Each immunoSEQ 96-well plate was sequenced on its own single-read 150-cycle Illumina NextSeq 550 flow cell. In the original analysis: The immunoSEQ output contained only junctional sequences without quality scores, so filtering could not match that applied to full-length reads. To assign V/J genes and CDR3, sequences were annotated using PyIR, a Python wrapper for IgBLAST v1.9, with IMGT germline references. Reads were removed for weak V/J assignments (E-value above 1e-6), missing CDR3, stop codons, out-of-frame junctions, or ambiguous translated residues. A V3J clonotype was defined by an identical inferred V gene, J gene, and CDR3 amino acid sequence. To compute the percentage overlap between repertoires, the number of shared unique clonotypes was divided by the size of the smaller repertoire. Richness of each repertoire was evaluated using RTK rarefaction, the Chao1 estimator, and Recon v2.1 estimates of unobserved clonotypes. Generation probabilities were computed with OLGA for all TCRbeta clonotypes obtained by the gDNA method from several donors. TCRdb took over this immuneACCESS table, retaining in-frame rearrangements with V and J assigned. Such tables are incomplete; in checked studies, under half of the missing clones stem from an unresolved V gene, and the remainder is unexplained. V and J calls and clone size follow that table, whereas D and trimming were derived from the DNA. The sample table holds hundreds of thousands of clones, of which around 67% were seen once. Jointly, the top ten make up roughly 1.7% of the sample.

The receptor was derived from a woman younger than 45 in good health. The rearrangement joined TRBV7-6 to TRBJ2-3, with a weak D call of TRBD1 (5 bases match). Material for sequencing was memory CD4+ T cells sorted from blood. According to the study, the label for this sample's cell subset or site signals: CD45RA-negative fraction. The CDR3: CASSLGQGKVTDTQYF. At the DNA level, the sequence is TGTGCCAGCAGCTTAGGGCAGGGTAAAGTCACAGATACGCAGTATTTT.